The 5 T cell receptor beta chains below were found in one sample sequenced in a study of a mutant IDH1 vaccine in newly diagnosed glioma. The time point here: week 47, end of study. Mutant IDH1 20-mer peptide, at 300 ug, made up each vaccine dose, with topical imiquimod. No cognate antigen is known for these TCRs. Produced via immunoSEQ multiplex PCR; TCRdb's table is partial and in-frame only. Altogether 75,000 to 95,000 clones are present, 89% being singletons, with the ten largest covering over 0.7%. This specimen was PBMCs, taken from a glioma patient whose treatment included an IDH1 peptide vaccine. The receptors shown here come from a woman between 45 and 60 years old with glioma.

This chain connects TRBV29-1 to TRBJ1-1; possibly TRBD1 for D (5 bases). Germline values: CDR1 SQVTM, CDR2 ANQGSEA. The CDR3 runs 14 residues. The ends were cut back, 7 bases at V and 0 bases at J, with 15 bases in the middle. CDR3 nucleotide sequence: TGCAGCGCCAAATCTGACAGCGTGAACACTGAAGCTTTCTTT. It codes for CSAKSDSVNTEAFF. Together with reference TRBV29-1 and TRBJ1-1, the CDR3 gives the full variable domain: SAVISQKPSRDICQRGTSLTIQCQVDSQVTMMFWYRQQPGQSLTLIATANQGSEATYESGFVIDKFPISRPNLTFSTLTVSNMSPEDSSIYLCSAKSDSVNTEAFFGQGTRLTVV.

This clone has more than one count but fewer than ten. Here the CDR3 reads CSVVEGSSRGNQPQHF. Written as DNA, the CDR3 is TGCAGCGTTGTGGAGGGCAGCTCGAGGGGCAATCAGCCCCAGCATTTT. J is TRBJ1-5 and V is TRBV29-1; D is unresolved. The CDR3 is 16 amino acids. Germline V lookup: CDR1 SQVTM, CDR2 ANQGSEA. V lost 4 bases and J lost 2, with 18 bases in between.

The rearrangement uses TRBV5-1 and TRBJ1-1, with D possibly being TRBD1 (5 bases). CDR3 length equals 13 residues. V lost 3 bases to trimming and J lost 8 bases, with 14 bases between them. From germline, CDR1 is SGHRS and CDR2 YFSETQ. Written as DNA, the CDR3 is TGCGCCAGCAGCTGGGGGGGTCTTTCGGAAGCTTTCTTT. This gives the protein CASSWGGLSEAFF.

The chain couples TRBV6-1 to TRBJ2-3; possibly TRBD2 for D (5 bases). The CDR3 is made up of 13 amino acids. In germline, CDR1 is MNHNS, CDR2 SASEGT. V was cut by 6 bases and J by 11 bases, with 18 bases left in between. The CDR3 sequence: CASSPDLAEGQYF. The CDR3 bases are TGTGCCAGCAGCCCTGACCTGGCCGAGGGGCAGTATTTT.

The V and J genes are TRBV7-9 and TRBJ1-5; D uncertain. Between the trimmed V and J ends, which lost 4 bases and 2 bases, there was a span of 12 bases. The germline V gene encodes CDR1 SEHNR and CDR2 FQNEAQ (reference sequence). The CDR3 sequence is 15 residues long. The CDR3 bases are TGTGCCAGCAGCTCCCTGGGGAGGGGCAATCAGCCCCAGCATTTT. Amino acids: CASSSLGRGNQPQHF.